What follows describes a single T cell receptor beta chain. The antigen remains undetermined. This entry belongs to a study of shared clonotypes between healthy human individuals. At the level of the study: The study used three CD4 naive, three CD4 memory, two CD8 naive and one CD8 memory plate per donor.

Germline loops: CDR1 LNHDA, CDR2 SQIVND (reference sequence). Trimming removed 5 bases at V and 0 bases at J, with 14 bases between. The CDR3 totals 15 residues. The repertoire was sequenced with immunoSEQ multiplex PCR; TCRdb's copy has only in-frame clones and lacks some. The sample carries some 350,000 clones, roughly 70% recorded once. Notes on the study in general: Having only a few donors restricted how much genetic and exposure-history diversity was captured.

The study drew its donors from healthy HIV-negative adults without recent acute infections or vaccinations. Researchers partitioned CD4+ cells into CD45RA+ naive and CD45RA-negative memory subsets. Sequencing was done on a sample of memory CD4+ T cells sorted from blood. Subset: CD45RA-negative fraction. The clonotype was recovered from a man younger than 45 in good health. The chain links TRBV19 to TRBJ2-7; D is possibly TRBD2 (6 bases). Here the CDR3 DNA reads TGTGCCAGTAGTGAACGGGTCGGGAGCTCCTACGAGCAGTACTTC. Its protein is CASSERVGSSYEQYF.